This T cell receptor (beta chain) was sequenced for a study of cytomegalovirus exposure and HLA in healthy donors. Study at large: Inside one of the first data releases sat about 85 million unique TCRs taken from HLA-typed donors.

PCR employed 60 Vbeta and 13 Jbeta primers. The protocol was immunoSEQ multiplex PCR, while the TCRdb copy is restricted to in-frame clones and leaves out a portion. The repertoire holds about 160,000 clones, with 77% as singletons. Every donor was a healthy person donating bone marrow. Findings and limits, study-wide: About 87% or about 30% of the time was how often most TCR beta V segments were productive, according to an earlier analysis. It was approximately 150 TCR beta chains that were listed as cytomegalovirus-associated.

In regard to this clone: Its antigen is not known.

V was trimmed by 7 bases and J by 4 bases, leaving 19 bases between them. Germline V lookup: CDR1 SQVTM, CDR2 ANQGSEA. This CDR3 comprises 14 residues. The clonotype comes from a man aged 50-59 years in good health and CMV-seropositive. Sequenced sample: PBMCs. The genes are TRBV29-1 and TRBJ1-1; D remains ambiguous. The CDR3 protein is CSGHTPRHGTEAFF. The CDR3 region has the DNA TGCAGCGGTCACACGCCCCGACATGGCACTGAAGCTTTCTTT.